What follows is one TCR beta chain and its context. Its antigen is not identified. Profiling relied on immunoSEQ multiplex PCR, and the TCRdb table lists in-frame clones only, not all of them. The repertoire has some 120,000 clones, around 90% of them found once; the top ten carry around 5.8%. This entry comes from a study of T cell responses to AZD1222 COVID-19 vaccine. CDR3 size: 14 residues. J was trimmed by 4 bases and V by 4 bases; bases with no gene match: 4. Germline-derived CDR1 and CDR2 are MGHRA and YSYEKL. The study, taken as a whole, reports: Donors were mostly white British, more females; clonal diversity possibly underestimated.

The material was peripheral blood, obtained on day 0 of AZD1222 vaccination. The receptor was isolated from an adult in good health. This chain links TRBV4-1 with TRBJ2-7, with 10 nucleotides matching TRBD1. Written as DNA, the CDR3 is TGCGCCAGCAGCCTTGACAGGGGGCCGTACGAGCAGTACTTC. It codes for CASSLDRGPYEQYF.